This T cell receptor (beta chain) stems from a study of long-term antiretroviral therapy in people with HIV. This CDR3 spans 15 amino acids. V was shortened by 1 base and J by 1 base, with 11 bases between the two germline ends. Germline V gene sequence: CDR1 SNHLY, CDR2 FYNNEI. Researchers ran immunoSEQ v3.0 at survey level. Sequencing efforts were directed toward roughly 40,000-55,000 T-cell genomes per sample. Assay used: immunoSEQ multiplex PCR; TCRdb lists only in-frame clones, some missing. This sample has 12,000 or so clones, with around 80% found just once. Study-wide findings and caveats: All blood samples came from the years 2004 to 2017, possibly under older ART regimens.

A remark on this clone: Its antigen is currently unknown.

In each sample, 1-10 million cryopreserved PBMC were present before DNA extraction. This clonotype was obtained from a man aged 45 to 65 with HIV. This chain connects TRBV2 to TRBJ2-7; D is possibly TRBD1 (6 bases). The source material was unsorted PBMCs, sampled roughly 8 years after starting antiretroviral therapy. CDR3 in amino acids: CASSEGRGLSYEQYF. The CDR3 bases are TGTGCCAGCAGTGAAGGCAGGGGTCTTTCCTACGAGCAGTACTTC. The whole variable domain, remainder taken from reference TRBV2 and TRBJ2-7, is EPEVTQTPSHQVTQMGQEVILRCVPISNHLYFYWYRQILGQKVEFLVSFYNNEISEKSEIFDDQFSVERPDGSNFTLKIRSTKLEDSAMYFCASSEGRGLSYEQYFGPGTRLTVT.